This TCR beta chain appears in the sequencing data of a study of CXCR3-negative and CXCR3-positive naive CD8 T cells (dated by TCRdb to 2018 to 2020). The study in broad terms: About 150 million TRB reads were obtained in total, roughly 1.5 +/- 0.3 million reads per library. Diversity and physicochemical repertoire analyses were performed on about 12 donors pooled from two independent experiments. For the TRBV-TRBJ cluster analysis, the naive subsets came from 5 donors, while the memory cells came from 3 donors.

The investigation overall reported the following: Compared with CXCR3-negative naive cells, CXCR3-positive naive cells had TRB CDR3s with higher hydrophobicity (lower Kidera factor 4), lower energy, and higher strength and volume indices. Similar TRBV-TRBJ usage was shown by naive CXCR3-negative and CXCR3-positive cells from the same donor, whereas distinct patterns were shown by memory cells. Because CXCR3 expression was partially decreased after cryopreservation, freshly isolated PBMCs were used for most assays. Both naive subsets had comparably high repertoire diversity, while memory CD8+ T cells had much lower repertoire diversity. Because surface CD5, which is linked to self-reactivity in mice, was comparable between the naive subsets, TCR interaction strength was also inferred from the physicochemical properties of TRB CDR3s.

Remarks on this clonotype: What antigen it recognizes has not been identified.

Its CDR3 holds 14 amino acids, cysteine through phenylalanine. No DNA is recorded. The germline V gene yields MGHRA for CDR1 and YSYEKL for CDR2. For each CD8+ T cell subset, flow sorting was done in triplicate, and roughly 310,000 cells per subset went directly into RLT lysis buffer. To exclude memory contaminants, naive CD8+ T cells were stringently defined as CD45RO-CCR7+CD27+CD95-. Standard density gradient centrifugation was used to isolate peripheral blood mononuclear cells from buffy coats. A FACSAria III was used to flow-sort naive CXCR3-negative and CXCR3-positive CD8+ T cells. Total RNA was extracted from sorted cells with an RNeasy Mini Kit. TCRdb lists the instrument as NextSeq 550. The Human TCR Profiling Kit (MiLaboratory) was used to prepare UMI-labeled 5' RACE TRB cDNA libraries. cDNA synthesis used the entire amount of extracted RNA, and PCR amplification then used the entire amount of cDNA produced. Libraries were prepared in parallel with an identical number of PCR cycles. The original methods were these. About 50,000 +/- 10,000 unique UMI-labeled TRB cDNA molecules per library were extracted with MIGEC and MiXCR, with at least two reads per UMI required. On average, each library contained roughly 40,000 +/- 10,000 functional in-frame TRB CDR3 nucleotide clonotypes without stop codons. After each sample was downsampled to 5000 UMI-labeled TRB molecules, VDJtools was used to calculate diversity metrics such as normalized Shannon-Wiener and Chao1. For the central five CDR3 residues, VDJtools calculated physicochemical properties weighted by clonotype size, namely interaction energy, strength, volume and Kidera factor 4. TCRdb reprocessed the public reads and reports one entry per CDR3 protein sequence, without DNA. TCRdb assigned the V and J calls; the authors' analysis was not used. This sample's listing comprises about 7,000 distinct CDR3 sequences. The top ten hold under 2% of the sample.

The specimen sequenced was naive CXCR3+ CD8+ T cells from blood. Interpreted using the paper, the cell subset or site label stands for: CD45RO-CCR7+CD27+CD95- naive CD8+ T cells expressing CXCR3 (TNR3+). The sequence joins TRBV4-1 to TRBJ2-1. The clonotype was recovered from a human donor in good health. Some clones in this sample may be carry-over from other donors' samples. The CDR3 protein sequence reads: CASKAPGTYNEQFF.